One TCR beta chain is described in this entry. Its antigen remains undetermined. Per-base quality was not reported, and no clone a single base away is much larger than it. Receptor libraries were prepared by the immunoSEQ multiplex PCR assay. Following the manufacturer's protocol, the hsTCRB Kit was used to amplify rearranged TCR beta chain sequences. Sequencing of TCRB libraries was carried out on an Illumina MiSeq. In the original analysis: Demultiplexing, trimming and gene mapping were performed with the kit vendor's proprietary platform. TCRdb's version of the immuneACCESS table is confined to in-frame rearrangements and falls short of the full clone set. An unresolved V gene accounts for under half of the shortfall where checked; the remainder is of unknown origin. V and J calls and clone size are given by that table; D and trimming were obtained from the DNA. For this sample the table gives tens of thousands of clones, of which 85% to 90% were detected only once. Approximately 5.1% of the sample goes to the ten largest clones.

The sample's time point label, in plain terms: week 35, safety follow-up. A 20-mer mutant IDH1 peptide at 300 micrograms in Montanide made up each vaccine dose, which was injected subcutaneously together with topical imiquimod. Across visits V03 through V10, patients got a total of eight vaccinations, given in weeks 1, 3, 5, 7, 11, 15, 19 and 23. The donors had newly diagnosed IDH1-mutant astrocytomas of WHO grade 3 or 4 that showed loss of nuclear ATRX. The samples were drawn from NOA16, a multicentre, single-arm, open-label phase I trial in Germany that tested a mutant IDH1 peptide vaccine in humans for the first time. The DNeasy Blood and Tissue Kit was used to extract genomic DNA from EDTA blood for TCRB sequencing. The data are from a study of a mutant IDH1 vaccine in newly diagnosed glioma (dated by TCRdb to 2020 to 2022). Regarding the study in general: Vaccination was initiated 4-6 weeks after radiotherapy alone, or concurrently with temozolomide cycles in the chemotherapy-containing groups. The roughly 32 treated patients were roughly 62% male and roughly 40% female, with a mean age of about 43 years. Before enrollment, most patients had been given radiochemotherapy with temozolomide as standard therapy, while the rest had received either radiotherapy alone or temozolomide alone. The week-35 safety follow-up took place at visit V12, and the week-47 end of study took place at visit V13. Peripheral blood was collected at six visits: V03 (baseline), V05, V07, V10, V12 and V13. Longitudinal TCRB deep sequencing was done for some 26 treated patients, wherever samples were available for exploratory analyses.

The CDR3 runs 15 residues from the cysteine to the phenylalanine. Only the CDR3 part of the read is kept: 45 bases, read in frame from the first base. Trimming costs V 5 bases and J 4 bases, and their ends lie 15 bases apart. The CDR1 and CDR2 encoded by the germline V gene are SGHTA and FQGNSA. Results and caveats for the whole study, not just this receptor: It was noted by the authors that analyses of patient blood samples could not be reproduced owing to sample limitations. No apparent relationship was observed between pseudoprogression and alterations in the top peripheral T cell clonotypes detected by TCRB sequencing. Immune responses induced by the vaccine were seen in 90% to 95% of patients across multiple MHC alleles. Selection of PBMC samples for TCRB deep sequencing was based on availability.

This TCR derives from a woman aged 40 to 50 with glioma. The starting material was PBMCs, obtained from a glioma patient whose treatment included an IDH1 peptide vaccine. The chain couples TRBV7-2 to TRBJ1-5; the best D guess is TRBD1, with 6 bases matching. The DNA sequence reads TGTGCCAGCAGCCCCGGGTGGACAGCAAATCAGCCCCAGCATTTT. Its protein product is CASSPGWTANQPQHF.